A single sample is the source of the 30 T cell receptor beta chains below, sequenced in a study of blood T cell repertoires in COVID-19. TCRdb's table, derived via immunoSEQ multiplex PCR, lists solely in-frame clones and lacks some. The sample lists 40,000 to 55,000 clones; 84% were seen once. The source material was peripheral blood. The receptors here all came from a man between 50 and 59 years old with active COVID-19.

The J gene is TRBJ2-7, the V gene TRBV28; 7 bases are a match to TRBD1. The junction had 11 bases not matched to a gene; V was cut back by 5 bases and J by 4 bases. The CDR3 loop spans 15 amino acids. Germline V lookup: CDR1 MDHEN, CDR2 SYDVKM. The CDR3 spells CASSPTTGLYYEQYF. CDR3 nucleotide sequence: TGTGCCAGCAGTCCGACGACAGGGTTATATTACGAGCAGTACTTC.

This rearrangement joins TRBV29-1 to TRBJ1-1, with 7 bases lining up with TRBD1. This CDR3 is built from 13 residues. Germline V CDR1 and CDR2: SQVTM, ANQGSEA. V was clipped by 7 bases and J by 3 bases; unmatched bases: 8. For the CDR3, the DNA is TGCAGCGCCCGACAGGGAGAATACACTGAAGCTTTCTTT. Its protein is CSARQGEYTEAFF.

This chain connects TRBV4-2 to TRBJ2-7, with D unclear. The CDR3 contains 12 residues. Germline V gives CDR1 LGHNA, CDR2 YNFKEQ. Trimming shortened V by 0 bases and J by 7 bases, and 7 bases separated the two germline ends. The CDR3 loop reads CASSQDLREQYF. The CDR3 DNA reads as TGTGCCAGCAGCCAAGATCTGCGAGAGCAGTACTTC.

This chain links TRBV5-8 with TRBJ2-1; D is possibly TRBD2 (6 bases). From germline, CDR1 is SGHTS and CDR2 YDEGEE. The CDR3 is made up of 15 amino acids. Trimming took off 3 bases at V and 2 bases at J, with 12 bases between the two ends. The CDR3 nucleotides read TGTGCCAGCAGCTGGGGGACTGCTGCCTACAATGAGCAGTTCTTC. Its translation: CASSWGTAAYNEQFF.

This clone was detected only a few times. V is TRBV2 and J is TRBJ1-5; TRBD1 is a possible D gene (6 bases). Trimming removed 2 bases at V and 1 base at J, with 12 bases between. This CDR3 contains 16 residues. CDR1 SNHLY and CDR2 FYNNEI come from the germline V gene. In DNA form, the CDR3 reads TGTGCCAGCAGTGAATGGGTGGGGGCGAGCAATCAGCCCCAGCATTTT. It encodes CASSEWVGASNQPQHF.

J is TRBJ2-1 and V is TRBV27, with D perhaps matching TRBD2 (6 bases). Trimming cost V 2 bases and J 0 bases, with 11 bases left between them. The CDR3 is 16 residues long. CDR1 MNHEY and CDR2 SMNVEV come from the germline V gene (reference sequence). The DNA of the CDR3 is TGTGCCAGCAGTTTAAAGGGACTCCTCTCCTACAATGAGCAGTTCTTC. This encodes CASSLKGLLSYNEQFF.

The chain couples TRBV18 to TRBJ1-1, with D unresolved. The germline gives CDR1 KGHSH, CDR2 LQKENI. Trimming left V 1 base short and J 0 bases short, with 9 bases between. The CDR3 covers 15 residues. The CDR3 loop is CASSPLNSLNTEAFF. The CDR3 DNA reads as TGTGCCAGCTCACCACTCAACAGCCTGAACACTGAAGCTTTCTTT.

The rearrangement uses TRBV7-7 and TRBJ1-6; no clear D. Germline V gene data show CDR1 as SSHAT and CDR2 as FNYEAQ (reference sequence). The V end was cut by 1 base, the J end by 7 bases, with 5 bases between. This CDR3 spans 13 amino acids. The CDR3, as DNA: TGTGCCAGCAGCTTAGAACTAAATTCACCCCTCCACTTT. Translated: CASSLELNSPLHF.

V and J are TRBV6-5 and TRBJ2-7, with 10 bases that match TRBD1. This CDR3 comprises 15 residues. Germline CDR1 and CDR2: MNHEY and SVGAGI. V trimming: 0 bases; J trimming: 3 bases; junction bases outside the gene matches: 2. The chain's CDR3 is CASSYSGQGYYEQYF. CDR3 DNA sequence: TGTGCCAGCAGTTACTCGGGACAGGGGTACTACGAGCAGTACTTC.

The chain links TRBV4-1 to TRBJ1-4, with a tentative D call TRBD1 (6 bases). CDR1 and CDR2 (germline): MGHRA, YSYEKL. With 4 bases removed from V and 7 bases from J, the gap between germline ends came to 13 bases. The CDR3 contains 14 residues. The CDR3 reads CASSRGGGGEKLFF. The CDR3 nucleotides are TGCGCCAGCAGCCGAGGGGGAGGGGGTGAAAAACTGTTTTTT.

The V gene is TRBV13, the J gene TRBJ2-3; 14 bases are a match to TRBD2. After removal of 5 bases from V and 2 bases from J, the junction contained 9 bases not matched to a gene. This CDR3 is 18 amino acids long. Germline assignment: CDR1 PRHDT and CDR2 FYEKMQ (reference sequence). CDR3 sequence reads: CASSRGLAGATTTDTQYF. CDR3 DNA: TGTGCCAGCAGCCGGGGACTAGCGGGGGCCACGACCACAGATACGCAGTATTTT.

This clone was observed a few times. This chain connects TRBV6-5 to TRBJ1-1; D call uncertain. The CDR3 is 13 residues long. Germline CDR1 MNHEY, CDR2 SVGAGI. The V and J ends lost 4 bases and 0 bases respectively, with 6 bases between them. CDR3: CASSLTVNTEAFF. The CDR3 DNA reads TGTGCCAGCAGTTTAACAGTGAACACTGAAGCTTTCTTT.

V and J are TRBV2 and TRBJ1-5, with 7 nucleotides matching TRBD1. The germline CDR1 and CDR2 sequences are SNHLY and FYNNEI. The CDR3 contains 13 residues. V lost 4 bases to trimming and J lost 5 bases; unmatched junction nucleotides: 2. The CDR3, as DNA: TGTGCCAGCAGTGCGCAGGGGGATCAGCCCCAGCATTTT. Translation: CASSAQGDQPQHF.

The V and J genes are TRBV7-9 and TRBJ2-3, with 8 bases that match TRBD2. The CDR3 contains 15 residues. Germline V CDR1 and CDR2: SEHNR, FQNEAQ (reference sequence). The J segment lost 1 base and the V segment lost 3 bases, leaving 3 bases of the junction unmatched. The CDR3 DNA is TGTGCCAGCAGCTTGACTAGCGTGGGCACAGATACGCAGTATTTT. As protein: CASSLTSVGTDTQYF.

The V call is TRBV12-5, the J call TRBJ1-4; 10 nucleotides match TRBD1. CDR1 and CDR2 from the germline V gene are LGHNT and FRNRAP. The CDR3 is 16 amino acids. With 1 base clipped from V and 7 bases from J, the junction kept 6 bases outside the gene matches. CDR3 DNA sequence: TGTGCTAGTGGTTTGGCTGGGGGGACAGGGGTTGAAAAACTGTTTTTT. It yields the protein CASGLAGGTGVEKLFF.

This rearrangement joins TRBV6-2 or TRBV6-3 to TRBJ2-5; maybe TRBD2 (6 bases). CDR3 length equals 16 residues. CDR1 is MNHEY, CDR2 SVGEGT, per germline. V gave up 2 bases and J gave up 1 base, with 14 bases separating them. The CDR3 bases are TGTGCCAGCAGTTACGGCAGCGGGTACAGCCAAGAGACCCAGTACTTC. Translating it yields CASSYGSGYSQETQYF.

The gene calls are TRBV4-1 and TRBJ2-1, with 7 bases matching TRBD1. Germline values: CDR1 MGHRA, CDR2 YSYEKL. J gave up 0 bases and V 2 bases, and 4 bases lay outside the gene matches. There are 16 residues in the CDR3. CDR3 DNA: TGCGCCAGCAGCCAAAAGGGGGCCCTCTCCTACAATGAGCAGTTCTTC. Encoded protein: CASSQKGALSYNEQFF.

The chain has TRBV19 and TRBJ1-2, with D perhaps TRBD1 (6 bases). The CDR3 sequence is 16 residues long. The V gene lost 5 bases and the J gene lost 4 bases, with 20 bases spanning the gap. Germline V lookup: CDR1 LNHDA, CDR2 SQIVND (reference sequence). The CDR3 is CASSSGQIVETYGYTF. The CDR3 DNA reads as TGTGCCAGTAGTTCAGGACAGATAGTAGAAACCTATGGCTACACCTTC.

The chain combines TRBV28 with TRBJ1-1; D is possibly TRBD1 (6 bases). V lost 2 bases and J lost 2, with 12 bases in between. The germline V gene encodes CDR1 MDHEN and CDR2 SYDVKM. There are 15 residues in the CDR3. The CDR3 protein is CASSLRLGANTEAFF. DNA of the CDR3: TGTGCCAGCAGTTTACGCCTGGGGGCTAACACTGAAGCTTTCTTT.

Only one count was recorded for this clone. This chain connects TRBV5-1 to TRBJ2-6, with D possibly matching TRBD1 (6 bases). Germline CDR1 SGHRS, CDR2 YFSETQ. V was shortened by 4 bases and J by 0 bases, with 8 bases between the two germline ends. The CDR3 length is 15 residues. The CDR3 region has the DNA TGCGCCAGCAGCACCAGGGGCTCTGGGGCCAACGTCCTGACTTTC. Translating gives CASSTRGSGANVLTF.

This clone showed up just a few times. This sequence joins TRBV13 and TRBJ2-5, with 7 nucleotides matching TRBD1. Germline CDR1 is PRHDT and CDR2 is FYEKMQ (reference sequence). J was trimmed by 0 bases and V by 2 bases; bases with no gene match: 3. This CDR3 is built from 15 residues. The CDR3 nucleotides are TGTGCCAGCAGCTTACGGGACAGAAACCAAGAGACCCAGTACTTC. Translated: CASSLRDRNQETQYF.

The chain combines TRBV4-3 with TRBJ2-7, with D maybe TRBD1 (5 bases). Germline-derived CDR1 and CDR2 are LGHNA and YSLEER. The length of the CDR3 is 14 residues. V lost 5 bases to trimming and J lost 0 bases, with 11 bases between them. CDR3 amino acids: CASSTGRSSYEQYF. As DNA, the CDR3 is TGCGCCAGCAGCACAGGCAGGAGCTCCTACGAGCAGTACTTC.

The CDR3 loop is CASSPGLAGGLAKNIQYF. CDR3 DNA: TGCGCCAGCAGCCCGGGACTAGCGGGGGGGCTAGCCAAAAACATTCAGTACTTC. The chain is built from TRBV4-1 and TRBJ2-4; 16 positions match TRBD2. The CDR3 extends over 18 amino acids. V shed 4 bases, J shed 0 bases, and the junction held 3 bases outside the gene matches. Germline CDR1 MGHRA, CDR2 YSYEKL.

This clone showed up just once. The chain carries TRBV20-1 and TRBJ2-4; 10 nucleotides line up with TRBD2. The CDR3 sequence is 17 residues long. The trim removed 3 bases at V and 1 base at J, leaving 9 bases unmatched. CDR1 is DFQATT, CDR2 SNEGSKA, per germline (reference sequence). CDR3 region: CSASILAGAGAKNIQYF. The DNA of the CDR3 is TGCAGTGCTAGTATCCTAGCGGGGGCCGGGGCCAAAAACATTCAGTACTTC.

The J gene is TRBJ1-2, the V gene TRBV5-1; D might be TRBD1 (5 bases). CDR3 size: 16 residues. V lost 0 bases, J lost 2 bases, and 14 bases lay in between. Germline loops: CDR1 SGHRS, CDR2 YFSETQ. The CDR3 coding sequence is TGCGCCAGCAGCTTGGACCCAGGCCAGGGCAACTATGGCTACACCTTC. As protein: CASSLDPGQGNYGYTF.

V usage is TRBV6-5 and J usage is TRBJ2-7; D not certain. Trimming removed 6 bases from V and 0 bases from J, with 12 bases in between. This CDR3 is 14 amino acids long. Germline values: CDR1 MNHEY, CDR2 SVGAGI. CDR3 sequence: CASSQTLSSYEQYF. In DNA, the CDR3 is TGTGCCAGCAGCCAGACTCTGAGCTCCTACGAGCAGTACTTC.

The J gene is TRBJ2-5, the V gene TRBV18; 8 bases match TRBD1. This CDR3 comprises 12 residues. Per germline, CDR1 KGHSH and CDR2 LQKENI. Unmatched junction bases numbered 1, after V lost 6 bases and J lost 4 bases. The CDR3 loop reads CASSDRVETQYF. The CDR3 region has the DNA TGTGCCAGCTCGGACAGGGTAGAGACCCAGTACTTC.

The gene calls are TRBV7-7 and TRBJ2-2; 10 nucleotides line up with TRBD2. Germline V CDR1 and CDR2: SSHAT, FNYEAQ (reference sequence). CDR3 size: 16 residues. The V gene end was trimmed by 5 bases and the J gene end by 3 bases; junction bases not matched to a gene: 6. In nucleotides, the CDR3 is TGTGCCAGCAGCCTATCTAGCGGGGGTTACACCGGGGAGCTGTTTTTT. Translation: CASSLSSGGYTGELFF. Supplemented by reference TRBV7-7 and TRBJ2-2, the full variable domain reads GAGVSQSPRYKVTKRGQDVTLRCDPISSHATLYWYQQALGQGPEFLTYFNYEAQPDKSGLPSDRFSAERPEGSISTLTIQRTEQRDSAMYRCASSLSSGGYTGELFFGEGSRLTVL.

The J gene is TRBJ1-2, the V gene TRBV7-2; 7 bases are a match to TRBD1. This CDR3 has 13 amino acids. V was pared by 0 bases and J by 8 bases, with 3 bases of the junction left unmatched. Germline V gene data show CDR1 as SGHTA and CDR2 as FQGNSA. The CDR3 loop reads CASSLAGQEGYTF. CDR3 coding DNA: TGTGCCAGCAGCTTAGCTGGACAGGAGGGCTACACCTTC.

This clone occurred a few times. This sequence joins TRBV7-9 and TRBJ2-2; TRBD2 is a possible D gene (5 bases). The germline V gene encodes CDR1 SEHNR and CDR2 FQNEAQ (reference sequence). The ends were cut back, 5 bases at V and 6 bases at J, with 13 bases in the middle. This CDR3 region has 14 residues. The chain's CDR3 is CASSPHREPGELFF. CDR3 bases: TGTGCCAGCAGCCCACACCGGGAACCCGGGGAGCTGTTTTTT.